This TCR beta chain was identified in a study of regulatory T cells in long-lasting Graves disease. V shed 2 bases and J 6 bases; nucleotides not matched to a gene: 3. Germline assignment: CDR1 SGHVS and CDR2 FNYEAQ. The CDR3 covers 14 residues. This sample's time point: newly diagnosed GD, antithyroid drugs for less than 3 months. From RNA extracted from PBMCs, the TCR library was made. Broader study findings: Persistent cases favored TRBV28, TRBJ1-2 and TRBJ2-5.

Construction of the TCR beta libraries employed iRepertoire HTBI primers in conjunction with Arm-PCR of CDR3 regions. MiXCR, run by TCRdb on the multiplex PCR reads, gives a single entry per CDR3 protein. The sample records 440,000 or so distinct CDR3 sequences, more than 13% being singletons. On this clonotype itself: Its antigen is still unknown.

The same specimen was also included in a second study, on T cells in Graves' hyperthyroidism and ophthalmopathy.

The specimen was peripheral blood mononuclear cells (PBMCs), collected at new diagnosis, from a patient treated with antithyroid drugs. V is TRBV7-6 and J is TRBJ1-5; TRBD1 matches 8 bases. The origin of this receptor is a woman in her thirties with Graves disease. The CDR3 spells CASSLQGASQPQHF. The DNA of the CDR3 is TGTGCCAGCAGCTTACAGGGGGCCAGTCAGCCCCAGCATTTT.